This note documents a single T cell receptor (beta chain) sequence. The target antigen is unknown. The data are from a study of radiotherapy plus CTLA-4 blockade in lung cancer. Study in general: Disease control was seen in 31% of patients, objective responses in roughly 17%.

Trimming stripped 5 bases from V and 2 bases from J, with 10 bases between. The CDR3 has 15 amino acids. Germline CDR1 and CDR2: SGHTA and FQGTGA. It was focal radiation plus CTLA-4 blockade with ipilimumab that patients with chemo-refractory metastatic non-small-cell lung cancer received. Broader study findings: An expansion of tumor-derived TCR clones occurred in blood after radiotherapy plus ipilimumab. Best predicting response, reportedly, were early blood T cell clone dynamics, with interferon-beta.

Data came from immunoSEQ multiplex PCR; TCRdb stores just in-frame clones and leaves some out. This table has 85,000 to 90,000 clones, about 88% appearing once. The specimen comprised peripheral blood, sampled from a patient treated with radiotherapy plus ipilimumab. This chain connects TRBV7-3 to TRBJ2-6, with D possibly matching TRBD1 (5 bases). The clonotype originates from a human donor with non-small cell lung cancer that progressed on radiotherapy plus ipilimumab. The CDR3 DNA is TGTGCCAGCAGCCTCAAGGGGCCTGGGGCCAACGTCCTGACTTTC. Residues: CASSLKGPGANVLTF.